Following are 17 T cell receptor beta chains from one sample sequenced in a study of read filtering for tumor transcriptome and immune sequencing. This library used approximately 370 ng RNA and molecular barcoded adaptors spanning alpha/delta and beta/gamma chains. TCRdb re-called the reads through MiXCR, storing one row per CDR3 protein. The table shows 100,000 to 150,000 distinct CDR3 sequences, with 10% to 15% occurring only once. The material sequenced was a population of CD138-negative cells sorted from bone marrow. The receptors shown here come from a donor aged 40 or over with multiple myeloma.

This clonotype was detected many times. The CDR3 DNA follows: TGCAGTGCTGTTAACACCGGGACAGGGATGGACACAGATACGCAGTATTTT. It specifies CSAVNTGTGMDTDTQYF. J is TRBJ2-3 and V is TRBV20-1, with 9 bases aligning to TRBD1. The CDR3 sequence is 17 residues long. V gave up 5 bases and J gave up 2 bases; unmatched junction bases: 14. Germline assignment: CDR1 DFQATT and CDR2 SNEGSKA (reference sequence).

The rearrangement joins TRBV12-5 to TRBJ1-3; 7 bases are shared with TRBD1. V lost 6 bases to trimming and J lost 1 base; unmatched junction nucleotides: 3. CDR1 is LGHNT, CDR2 FRNRAP, per germline. The CDR3 sequence is 14 residues long. The CDR3 DNA follows: TGTGCTAGTGGCTCGGACAGGTCTGGAAACACCATATATTTT. Amino acids: CASGSDRSGNTIYF.

The rearrangement links TRBV29-1 to TRBJ2-5, with D hard to call. Germline CDR1 is SQVTM and CDR2 is ANQGSEA. The CDR3 is 11 residues long. V lost 3 bases, J lost 5 bases, and 7 bases lay in between. CDR3 DNA sequence: TGCAGCGTTGACAGGCCGGAGACCCAGTACTTC. Encoded protein: CSVDRPETQYF.

The V gene is TRBV5-1, the J gene TRBJ2-7, with 7 bases aligning to TRBD1. This CDR3 comprises 13 residues. V shed 4 bases, J shed 5 bases, and the junction held 6 bases outside the gene matches. Germline assignment: CDR1 SGHRS and CDR2 YFSETQ. The CDR3 DNA reads as TGCGCCAGCAGCAACTACAGGGGTAACGAGCAGTACTTC. This gives the protein CASSNYRGNEQYF.

This clonotype was counted between two and nine times. A single base separates this from a much larger clone, so it may be a read error. The final CDR3 position lacks the conserved phenylalanine or tryptophan, pointing to a likely read error. J is TRBJ1-4 and V is TRBV7-2; D remains unclear. CDR3 length: 15 amino acids. V was trimmed by 2 bases and J by 4 bases, leaving 11 bases between them. Germline-derived CDR1 and CDR2 are SGHTA and FQGNSA. This chain's CDR3 is CASSLLGLNNEKLFS. The CDR3 region has the DNA TGTGCCAGCAGCTTATTGGGATTAAATAATGAAAAACTGTTTTCT.

Concerning this clonotype: This may come from a read error, since a much larger clone is one base off. The chain uses TRBV15 and TRBJ2-7, with D tentatively TRBD1 (6 bases). This CDR3 comprises 13 residues. V dropped 8 bases and J dropped 2 bases, with 13 bases sitting between them. Per germline, CDR1 LNHNV and CDR2 YYDKDF (reference sequence). Here the CDR3 reads CATGTKSPYEQYF. CDR3 bases: TGTGCCACCGGGACAAAAAGCCCCTACGAGCAGTACTTC. Complete variable domain (other parts from reference TRBV15 and TRBJ2-7): DAMVIQNPRYQVTQFGKPVTLSCSQTLNHNVMYWYQQKSSQAPKLLFHYYDKDFNNEADTPDNFQSRRPNTSFCFLDIRSPGLGDTAMYLCATGTKSPYEQYFGPGTRLTVT.

The table lists this clonotype with many counts. The chain is built from TRBV9 and TRBJ1-6; D ambiguous. The germline gives CDR1 SGDLS, CDR2 YYNGEE. V was pared by 1 base and J by 9 bases, with 8 bases between. This CDR3 spans 13 amino acids. The CDR3 DNA reads TGTGCCAGCAGCGTAAGACCGGCTTCACCCCTCCACTTT. This sequence encodes CASSVRPASPLHF.

V and J are TRBV7-6 and TRBJ2-1, with 9 bases matching TRBD2. Unmatched junction bases numbered 7, after V lost 2 bases and J lost 5 bases. The germline gives CDR1 SGHVS, CDR2 FNYEAQ. The CDR3 spans 16 residues. This CDR3 is CASSLPTSGSNNEQFF. The CDR3 DNA reads as TGTGCCAGCAGCTTACCCACTAGCGGGTCTAACAATGAGCAGTTCTTC.

This clonotype appeared many times. V is TRBV29-1 and J is TRBJ1-3, with 7 bases that match TRBD1. With V trimmed by 6 bases and J by 4 bases, 6 bases remained unmatched. Germline V CDR1 and CDR2: SQVTM, ANQGSEA. The CDR3 runs 13 residues. The DNA of the CDR3 is TGCAGCGTCGATACAGGGGTCGGAAACACCATATATTTT. Protein sequence: CSVDTGVGNTIYF.

In the case of this clonotype: This clone may be a read error of a much larger clone one base away. The chain recombines TRBV7-8 with TRBJ2-3, with TRBD2 as a possible D gene (5 bases). Germline V gives CDR1 SGHVS, CDR2 FQNEAQ. CDR3 length: 16 residues. In nucleotides, the CDR3 is TGTGCCAGCAGCTTGAGTGGACTGTATAGCACAGATACGCGGTATTTT. Its translation: CASSLSGLYSTDTRYF.

Many counts were recorded for this clonotype. This sequence joins TRBV20-1 and TRBJ2-3; no clear D. The V gene's germline CDR1 is DFQATT and CDR2 SNEGSKA (reference sequence). With 0 bases removed from V and 5 bases from J, the gap between germline ends came to 15 bases. This CDR3 is built from 15 residues. The CDR3 spells CSARDRAGWEDTQYF. CDR3 in DNA: TGCAGTGCTAGAGATCGGGCAGGCTGGGAAGATACGCAGTATTTT.

The rearrangement joins TRBV7-2 to TRBJ1-1; D gene unclear. CDR1 and CDR2 (germline): SGHTA, FQGNSA. Between the trimmed V and J ends, which lost 7 bases and 1 base, there was a span of 16 bases. The CDR3 runs 15 residues. The CDR3 DNA sequence: TGTGCCAGCATCGAATTGGCAGAGTGGAACACTGAAGCTTTCTTT. Its protein is CASIELAEWNTEAFF.

Notes on this clonotype: It may be a read error: a sequence one base away is much more abundant. V is TRBV20-1 and J is TRBJ1-2; D may be TRBD1 (6 bases). Germline V gene lookup returns CDR1 DFQATT and CDR2 SNEGSKA (reference sequence). V was pared by 3 bases and J by 4 bases, with 18 bases between. The CDR3 covers 15 residues. CDR3 DNA: TGCAGTGCTAGTCTCCTGGACAGAATCCCCTATGGCTACACCTTC. Its translation: CSASLLDRIPYGYTF.

In this sample, this clonotype turned up many times. The chain recombines TRBV3-1 with TRBJ1-2; the D gene is possibly TRBD1 (6 bases). The V gene lost 1 base and the J gene lost 8 bases, with 11 bases spanning the gap. Germline CDR1 reads LGHDT; CDR2 reads YNNKEL (reference sequence). CDR3 length: 13 residues. CDR3: CASSQAAGDGYTF. The CDR3 DNA is TGTGCCAGCAGCCAAGCGGCAGGGGACGGCTACACCTTC.

This clonotype has only a few counts. The chain employs TRBV29-1 and TRBJ1-4; D is perhaps TRBD1 (5 bases). Trimming stripped 2 bases from V and 10 bases from J, with 11 bases between. CDR1 is SQVTM and CDR2 is ANQGSEA in the germline V gene. The CDR3 is made up of 12 amino acids. CDR3 nucleotides: TGCAGCGTTGAATGGGGCCAGGGAAAACTGTTTTTT. Protein: CSVEWGQGKLFF.

Concerning this clonotype itself: A much larger clone lies a single base off, so this may be a read error. The rearrangement joins TRBV20-1 to TRBJ1-5; no firm D call. Germline values: CDR1 DFQATT, CDR2 SNEGSKA (reference sequence). The CDR3 sequence is 13 residues long. Between the trimmed V and J ends, which lost 1 base and 1 base, there was a span of 5 bases. CDR3 nucleotides: TGCAGTGCTAGAGTGCAGAGCAATCAGCCCCAGCATTTT. Residues: CSARVQSNQPQHF.

The chain recombines TRBV12-3 or TRBV12-4 with TRBJ2-3, with 9 bases lining up with TRBD2. V gave up 8 bases and J gave up 1 base; unmatched junction bases: 25. The CDR3 has 21 residues. The CDR3 nucleotides are TGTGCCAGCTTCTTGCGGGAGGGCCTTTACTCCTTAACCTCGGGCACAGATACGCAGTATTTT. It codes for CASFLREGLYSLTSGTDTQYF.